These 15 T cell receptor beta chains were all obtained from the same sample, sequenced in a study of blood T cell repertoires in COVID-19. The repertoire was sequenced with immunoSEQ multiplex PCR; TCRdb's copy has only in-frame clones and lacks some. The sample shows 50,000 to 60,000 clones, roughly 91% of them seen only once. Source material: peripheral blood. The receptors originated from a human donor in a cohort sampled during active COVID-19.

This clone showed up just a few times. This chain uses TRBV25-1 with TRBJ1-2; 8 bases are shared with TRBD1. The CDR3 runs 14 residues. CDR1 and CDR2 (germline): MGHDK, SYGVNS. V gave up 5 bases and J gave up 6 bases; unmatched junction bases: 8. The CDR3 is CASSTQGAINGYTF. CDR3 DNA sequence: TGTGCCAGCAGTACTCAGGGGGCGATCAATGGCTACACCTTC.

This chain connects TRBV19 to TRBJ1-4, with TRBD1 as a possible D gene (6 bases). CDR1 is LNHDA and CDR2 is SQIVND in the germline V gene (reference sequence). The V and J ends lost 4 bases and 7 bases respectively, with 22 bases between them. The CDR3 is made up of 17 amino acids. The CDR3 spells CASSTRGRGERSEKLFF. The CDR3 nucleotides are TGTGCCAGTAGTACCCGGGGCAGGGGTGAAAGGAGTGAAAAACTGTTTTTT.

The count of this clone is one. The chain is built from TRBV6-6 and TRBJ2-1, with D perhaps matching TRBD2 (5 bases). This CDR3 contains 16 residues. Trimming stripped 2 bases from V and 8 bases from J, with 19 bases between. The germline CDR1 and CDR2 sequences are MNHNY and SVGAGI (reference sequence). The CDR3 loop reads CASSYVVVGGSHEQFF. CDR3 sequence (DNA): TGTGCCAGCAGTTACGTGGTCGTCGGAGGATCCCATGAGCAGTTCTTC.

V gene TRBV14 combines with J gene TRBJ2-1, with a tentative D call TRBD2 (5 bases). The CDR3 length is 16 residues. Trimming shortened V by 3 bases and J by 0 bases, and 12 bases separated the two germline ends. Germline V lookup: CDR1 SGHDN, CDR2 FVKESK. CDR3 DNA: TGTGCCAGCAGCCACGGACTTTCTAGCTCCTACAATGAGCAGTTCTTC. Protein sequence: CASSHGLSSSYNEQFF. The variable domain in full, completed from reference TRBV14 and TRBJ2-1, reads EAGVTQFPSHSVIEKGQTVTLRCDPISGHDNLYWYRRVMGKEIKFLLHFVKESKQDESGMPNNRFLAERTGGTYSTLKVQPAELEDSGVYFCASSHGLSSSYNEQFFGPGTRLTVL.

The chain joins TRBV5-6 to TRBJ2-5; 10 nucleotides align to TRBD1. Germline V CDR1 and CDR2: SGHDT, YYEEEE. The CDR3 totals 15 residues. J was trimmed by 2 bases and V by 2 bases; bases with no gene match: 3. The CDR3 region is CASSLRDRGQETQYF. CDR3 nucleotides: TGTGCCAGCAGCTTAAGGGACAGGGGTCAAGAGACCCAGTACTTC.

The chain combines TRBV3-1 (or the pseudogene TRBV3-2) with TRBJ1-1; tentative D call: TRBD1 (5 bases). The CDR3 length is 15 residues. The germline gives CDR1 LGHDT, CDR2 YNNKEL (reference sequence). Trimming removed 0 bases at V and 2 bases at J, with 10 bases between. As DNA, the CDR3 is TGTGCCAGCAGCCAAGATTGGGGCGAAAACACTGAAGCTTTCTTT. The encoded protein is CASSQDWGENTEAFF.

The chain couples TRBV27 to TRBJ2-2; 11 positions match TRBD1. CDR1 is MNHEY and CDR2 is SMNVEV in the germline V gene (reference sequence). V lost 7 bases and J lost 6; bases outside the gene matches: 7. The CDR3 consists of 15 residues. The chain's CDR3 is CASTSDRGPSGELFF. CDR3 DNA sequence: TGTGCCAGCACATCGGACAGGGGGCCCTCCGGGGAGCTGTTTTTT.

V and J are TRBV15 and TRBJ2-1; D gene uncertain. There are 15 residues in the CDR3. The germline V and J ends were trimmed by 1 base and 0 bases, with 7 bases remaining between them. CDR1 is LNHNV and CDR2 is YYDKDF in the germline V gene (reference sequence). The CDR3 bases are TGTGCCACCAGCAGAGGTATGAGCTCCTACAATGAGCAGTTCTTC. Residues: CATSRGMSSYNEQFF.

The chain uses TRBV18 and TRBJ2-7; D not certain. The germline V and J ends were trimmed by 3 bases and 2 bases, with 8 bases remaining between them. CDR3 size: 13 residues. Germline CDR1 KGHSH, CDR2 LQKENI. In DNA, the CDR3 is TGTGCCAGCTCACCTCTTTCTCCCTACGAGCAGTACGTC. This encodes CASSPLSPYEQYV.

The chain recombines TRBV18 with TRBJ1-6; D not resolved. The CDR3 extends over 15 amino acids. V was cut by 0 bases and J by 5 bases, with 8 bases left in between. Germline CDR1 is KGHSH and CDR2 is LQKENI. DNA of the CDR3: TGTGCCAGCTCACCACCTGGGAGGGATAATTCACCCCTCCACTTT. This codes for CASSPPGRDNSPLHF.

Written as DNA, the CDR3 is TGCGCCAGCAGTCGGACAGGCACAGATACGCAGTATTTT. This sequence encodes CASSRTGTDTQYF. The chain is built from TRBV5-1 and TRBJ2-3; a weak D match, TRBD1 (6 bases). Germline V CDR1 and CDR2: SGHRS, YFSETQ. The CDR3 has 13 amino acids. The germline V and J ends were trimmed by 5 bases and 1 base, with 8 bases remaining between them. Variable domain in full (rest from reference TRBV5-1 and TRBJ2-3): KAGVTQTPRYLIKTRGQQVTLSCSPISGHRSVSWYQQTPGQGLQFLFEYFSETQRNKGNFPGRFSGRQFSNSRSEMNVSTLELGDSALYLCASSRTGTDTQYFGPGTRLTVL.

This rearrangement joins TRBV28 to TRBJ1-4; D unclear. Germline CDR1 and CDR2: MDHEN and SYDVKM. This CDR3 is 16 amino acids long. The V gene lost 5 bases and the J gene lost 4 bases, with 17 bases spanning the gap. CDR3 DNA sequence: TGTGCCAGCAGTCGCGGGCCAGGTGGTCTTAATGAAAAACTGTTTTTT. As protein: CASSRGPGGLNEKLFF.

The rearrangement links TRBV6-2 or TRBV6-3 to TRBJ1-1, with a weak D call TRBD1 (6 bases). This CDR3 region has 15 residues. The V gene's germline CDR1 is MNHEY and CDR2 SVGEGT. V was cut by 0 bases and J by 1 base, with 9 bases left in between. CDR3 nucleotides: TGTGCCAGCAGTTACTCGCGAGGGGGGAACACTGAAGCTTTCTTT. Translating gives CASSYSRGGNTEAFF.

This sequence joins TRBV5-6 and TRBJ2-7; 9 positions match TRBD2. There are 18 residues in the CDR3. Germline-derived CDR1 and CDR2 are SGHDT and YYEEEE. V lost 4 bases, J lost 0 bases, and 14 bases stayed unmatched. DNA for the CDR3: TGTGCCAGCAGCCCGGCGCCTAGCGGGGTTTCGAGCTCCTACGAGCAGTACGTC. It translates to CASSPAPSGVSSSYEQYV.

The chain uses TRBV7-9 and TRBJ2-3; no clear D. CDR3 length: 11 residues. V shed 3 bases and J shed 5 bases, with 3 bases lying between them. Germline V gives CDR1 SEHNR, CDR2 FQNEAQ (reference sequence). The CDR3 is CASSFKDTQYF. In DNA, the CDR3 is TGTGCCAGCAGCTTTAAAGATACGCAGTATTTT.